This is a list of T cell receptor beta chains from one sample in a study of OX40 agonist ivuxolimab in advanced cancers. Only in-frame clones appear in the TCRdb table, and some are missing; sequencing was by immunoSEQ multiplex PCR. Of about 54,000 clones in the sample, just under 85% are singletons; the top ten hold 1.2%. This specimen consisted of CD4+ or CD8+ T cells sorted from blood, obtained in a trial of the OX40 agonist ivuxolimab. The receptors here all came from an adult with an advanced solid tumor such as melanoma, head and neck, liver or kidney cancer. Each CDR3 is given with its conserved first and last residue. The order of the fields is J gene, clone size, V gene, D gene, CDR3 DNA, CDR3 protein. The D gene is left open where the match is weak. Clone size appears in some rows only: once, few, many, or a class for an expanded clone.

>TRBJ2-1|NA|TRBV19|TRBD2
TGTGCCAGTACCCAAACGACAATAGCGGGAGGGTCCTTCTACAATGAGCAGTTCTTC
CASTQTTIAGGSFYNEQFF
>TRBJ1-2|once|TRBV28|TRBD1
TGTGCCAGCAGTTTACCGGGACAGGGGATGCATGGCTACACCTTC
CASSLPGQGMHGYTF
>TRBJ2-3|NA|TRBV7-2|NA
TGTGCCAGCAGCTTAGGGGGTCTAGGAGCAGATACGCAGTATTTT
CASSLGGLGADTQYF
>TRBJ2-7|NA|TRBV5-4|TRBD2
TGTGCCAGCAGCCCGAAGCAGGCGGGAGTTAACGAGCAGTACTTC
CASSPKQAGVNEQYF
>TRBJ2-5|NA|TRBV5-1|NA
TGCGCCAGCAGCTTGGTGTCCCAACAAGAGACCCAGTACTTC
CASSLVSQQETQYF
>TRBJ2-3|NA|TRBV5-1|TRBD2
TGCGCCAGCAGCTCATACAGCTTTGAAGCGGGAGTTTCAGATACGCAGTATTTT
CASSSYSFEAGVSDTQYF
>TRBJ2-7|NA|TRBV5-1|NA
TGCGCCAGCAGCTTGGGAGGAAGGTACGAGCAGTACTTC
CASSLGGRYEQYF
>TRBJ2-5|NA|TRBV2|TRBD1
TGTGCCAGCCTTGACAGGGGGCGAGGAGAGACCCAGTACTTC
CASLDRGRGETQYF
>TRBJ2-2|NA|TRBV19|NA
TGTGCCAGTAGTATAGTGGGATTCGGCGGGGAGCTGTTTTTT
CASSIVGFGGELFF
>TRBJ2-6|NA|TRBV7-2|NA
TGTGCCAGCAGCTTAGCGTCAACGCAATCTTCGCCTAGCTCTGGGGCCAACGTCCTGACTTTC
CASSLASTQSSPSSGANVLTF
>TRBJ2-7|medium-sized|TRBV19|NA
TGTGCCAGTAGTATAGGACAGAACTCCTACGAGCAGTACTTC
CASSIGQNSYEQYF
>TRBJ2-7|NA|TRBV11-2|NA
TGTGCCAGCAGCTCAACCGGGACCTCCTACGAGCAGTACTTC
CASSSTGTSYEQYF
>TRBJ2-7|NA|TRBV2|NA
TGTGCCTCAGCAGTGGCGGGGGCACACTCCTACGAGCAGTACTTC
CASAVAGAHSYEQYF
>TRBJ2-2|NA|TRBV6-6|NA
TGTGCCAGCAGTTCCCGGGCAGAGAAGCTGTTTTTT
CASSSRAEKLFF
>TRBJ1-2|NA|TRBV6-1|NA
TGTGCCAGCTCCCCCCTGGTGGGGGATGGCTACACCTTC
CASSPLVGDGYTF
>TRBJ2-5|NA|TRBV10-3|NA
TGTGCCATCAGTGAGTCGTTCGGGGAGACCCAGTACTTC
CAISESFGETQYF
>TRBJ2-1|NA|TRBV25-1|NA
TGTGCCAGCAGTGAAGAGGGGATACCGTACAATGAGCAGTTCTTC
CASSEEGIPYNEQFF
>TRBJ2-3|NA|TRBV5-6|NA
TGTGCCAGCAGCTTGGCATCGGGCCGTGGGATCACAGATACGCAGTATTTT
CASSLASGRGITDTQYF
>TRBJ1-2|NA|TRBV6-1|NA
TGTGCCAGCAGTCCCCGGGCAGGGGAAAGCTATGGCTACACCTTC
CASSPRAGESYGYTF
>TRBJ1-5|NA|TRBV7-9|NA
TGTGCCAGCAGCTCCGTTGGGCCCCAGCATTTT
CASSSVGPQHF
>TRBJ2-1|NA|TRBV9|NA
TGTGCCAGCAGCGTACTAGACCCCACCAATGAGCAGTTCTTC
CASSVLDPTNEQFF
>TRBJ2-1|NA|TRBV4-2|TRBD2
TGTGCCAGCAGCCAAGATCCAGCGGGAGGGAAGAGTGAGCAGTTCTTC
CASSQDPAGGKSEQFF
>TRBJ2-7|once|TRBV7-2|NA
TGTGCCAGCAGACCTAACAGGGCCCCCTACGAGCAGTACTTC
CASRPNRAPYEQYF
>TRBJ2-6|NA|TRBV14|NA
TGTGCCAGCAGCCAGACGGTCCCCTCTGGGGCCAACGTCCTGACTTTC
CASSQTVPSGANVLTF
>TRBJ2-3|NA|TRBV7-2|NA
TGTGCCAGCAGCTTAGAACTCGTCACAGATACGCAGTATTTT
CASSLELVTDTQYF
>TRBJ1-5|once|TRBV29-1|NA
TGCAGCGTTTTTTTGGGTAGCAATCAGCCCCAGCATTTT
CSVFLGSNQPQHF
>TRBJ2-2|NA|TRBV28|NA
TGTGCCAGCAGTCTTCGACAGACCAACACCGGGGAGCTGTTTTTT
CASSLRQTNTGELFF
>TRBJ2-3|NA|TRBV19|TRBD2
TGTGCCAGTAGTCGTAGACTAGCGGGAGAACTAGATACGCAGTATTTT
CASSRRLAGELDTQYF
>TRBJ1-6|NA|TRBV18|NA
TGTGCCAGCTCAAAGGGACATAATTCACCCCTCCACTTT
CASSKGHNSPLHF
>TRBJ1-1|NA|TRBV28|NA
TGTGCCAGCAGCTCAGGGGTTCGCACTGAAGCTTTCTTT
CASSSGVRTEAFF
>TRBJ1-1|NA|TRBV7-2|NA
TGTGCCAGCAGCTTATATTTAGCTTTCTTT
CASSLYLAFF
>TRBJ1-5|NA|TRBV10-1|NA
TGCGCCAGCACCCCGAGGCTTCTCCGCTTGTGGGACGGGACTCAGCCCCAGCATTTT
CASTPRLLRLWDGTQPQHF
>TRBJ1-6|once|TRBV27|NA
TGTGCCAGCACCCCCCTTTTAGGGTGGAATTCACCCCTCCACTTT
CASTPLLGWNSPLHF
>TRBJ1-1|NA|TRBV7-2|NA
TGTGCCAGCAGCTCCAGCACTATCTTGAACACTGAAGCTTTCTTT
CASSSSTILNTEAFF
>TRBJ2-5|NA|TRBV25-1|NA
TGTGCCAGCTCTTTAAACAGTCAGCAAGAGACCCAGTACTTC
CASSLNSQQETQYF
>TRBJ1-1|few|TRBV19|NA
TGTGCCAGTACCATCTCGCGTGGCAGGGGCACTGAAGCTTTCTTT
CASTISRGRGTEAFF
>TRBJ1-4|NA|TRBV27|NA
TGTGCCAGCAGGAGCCGGGGAACTAATGAAAAACTGTTTTTT
CASRSRGTNEKLFF
>TRBJ2-1|once|TRBV6-1|NA
TGTGCCAGCAGTGAAGCGGGCGTTAATGAGCAGTTCTTC
CASSEAGVNEQFF
>TRBJ2-7|NA|TRBV5-1|TRBD2
TGCGCCAGCCGGAGGGATGCGGGAGATGACGAGCAGTACTTC
CASRRDAGDDEQYF
>TRBJ1-1|NA|TRBV6-5|TRBD1
TGTGCCAGCAGTGAAGCAGGGGGCCGGAAAACTTTCTTT
CASSEAGGRKTFF
>TRBJ2-2|NA|TRBV5-8|NA
TGTGCCAGCAGCTTGGATGCAGGGAGTAACACCGGGGAGCTGTTTTTT
CASSLDAGSNTGELFF
>TRBJ1-3|NA|TRBV4-3|NA
TGCGCCAGCAGCCAAGAAACGGGACGGACTGGAAACACCATATATTTT
CASSQETGRTGNTIYF
>TRBJ2-7|NA|TRBV6-5|TRBD2
TGTGCCAGCGGGAGGGCAGCCGAGCAGTACTTC
CASGRAAEQYF
>TRBJ2-5|NA|TRBV19|NA
TGTGCCAGTAGTACGTCGGGACAAGAGACCCAGTACTTC
CASSTSGQETQYF
>TRBJ1-1|once|TRBV19|TRBD1
TGTGCCAGTAGTGGTAACAGGGGAGCAAGTATGAACACTGAAGCTTTCTTT
CASSGNRGASMNTEAFF
>TRBJ2-3|once|TRBV5-6|NA
TGTGCCAGCAGCAAAAGGGACATCTCCCCAGATACGCAGTATTTT
CASSKRDISPDTQYF
>TRBJ2-7|NA|TRBV19|NA
TGTGCCAGTAGTGCGACAGACGAGCAGTACTTC
CASSATDEQYF
>TRBJ1-2|NA|TRBV6-1|NA
TGTGCCAGCAGTGAAGCCGCACGAGATGGCTACACCTTC
CASSEAARDGYTF
>TRBJ2-1|NA|TRBV7-9|TRBD2
TGTGCCAGCAGCTTAATTGGCGCGGGGGAATCCTACAATGAGCAGTTCTTC
CASSLIGAGESYNEQFF
>TRBJ2-7|few|TRBV5-6|TRBD1
TGTGCCAGCAGCGGGGACAGGGACCGATGGACCTACGAGCAGTACTTC
CASSGDRDRWTYEQYF
>TRBJ2-1|NA|TRBV15|NA
TGTGCCACCAGCAGAGGATGGGCGGACAATGAGCAGTTCTTC
CATSRGWADNEQFF
>TRBJ1-1|NA|TRBV28|NA
TGTGCCAGCAGTCTAGGTCGGGACTCATGGAGCACTGAAGCTTTCTTT
CASSLGRDSWSTEAFF
>TRBJ2-7|NA|TRBV19|TRBD2
TGTGCCAGTAGTATAGGGGGGCTAGCGGGAACCTACGAGCAGTACTTC
CASSIGGLAGTYEQYF
>TRBJ2-7|NA|TRBV5-6|NA
TGTGCCAGCAGCTTGGTGTCAGGGTCCGAGCAGTACTTC
CASSLVSGSEQYF
>TRBJ1-1|once|TRBV30|TRBD1
TGTGCCTGGAATCGATGGACAGGGGCGAACACTGAAGCTTTCTTT
CAWNRWTGANTEAFF
>TRBJ2-7|once|TRBV5-1|NA
TGCGCCAGCAGCCCCACCCTCGACCAAGCCATGTACGAGCAGTACTTC
CASSPTLDQAMYEQYF
>TRBJ1-1|NA|TRBV5-6|NA
TGTGCCAGCAGCTTGGCTCTCCGGGACGGCATGAACACTGAAGCTTTCTTT
CASSLALRDGMNTEAFF